What follows are 7 T cell receptor beta chains derived from one specimen sequenced in a study of blood T cell repertoires in COVID-19. TCRdb's copy holds only in-frame clones and misses some; the assay was immunoSEQ multiplex PCR. The sample shows under 250,000 clones, 70% to 90% of them seen only once. The sequenced material came from peripheral blood. These receptors came from a woman aged 60-75 years with active or convalescent COVID-19.

This chain connects TRBV19 to TRBJ2-1; possible D gene TRBD2, 6 bases. V was clipped by 3 bases and J by 8 bases, with 17 bases between them. The CDR3 runs 15 residues. Looked up from germline, CDR1 is LNHDA and CDR2 is SQIVND (reference sequence). CDR3 nucleotide sequence: TGTGCCAGTAGTATCTTTAGCGTTCCGGGGGATGAGCAGTTCTTC. Protein product: CASSIFSVPGDEQFF.

This clone was seen more than once but under ten times. The chain joins TRBV19 to TRBJ1-5; possible D gene TRBD1, 5 bases. Germline values: CDR1 LNHDA, CDR2 SQIVND (reference sequence). V was clipped by 6 bases and J by 6 bases, with 12 bases between them. The CDR3 contains 13 residues. The CDR3 reads CASSSQGRQPQHF. CDR3 sequence (DNA): TGTGCCAGTAGCTCCCAGGGCCGTCAGCCCCAGCATTTT.

The chain has TRBV7-8 and TRBJ1-5, with D maybe TRBD1 (5 bases). V lost 4 bases, J lost 7 bases, and 17 bases lay in between. Germline V gives CDR1 SGHVS, CDR2 FQNEAQ. The CDR3 covers 15 residues. The CDR3 reads CASSSAPWRGQPQHF. CDR3 in DNA: TGTGCCAGCAGCTCGGCTCCTTGGAGGGGACAGCCCCAGCATTTT. The full variable domain, with the rest looked up from reference TRBV7-8 and TRBJ1-5, is GAGVSQSPRYKVAKRGQDVALRCDPISGHVSLFWYQQALGQGPEFLTYFQNEAQLDKSGLPSDRFFAERPEGSVSTLKIQRTQQEDSAVYLCASSSAPWRGQPQHFGDGTRLSIL.

J is TRBJ2-2 and V is TRBV5-1; 7 bases are a match to TRBD1. Germline V gene sequence: CDR1 SGHRS, CDR2 YFSETQ. The junction had 3 bases not matched to a gene; V was cut back by 7 bases and J by 0 bases. The CDR3 has 14 amino acids. In DNA, the CDR3 is TGCGCCAGCGCCGACAGGGCGAACACCGGGGAGCTGTTTTTT. It is translated as CASADRANTGELFF.

V usage is TRBV6-1 and J usage is TRBJ1-6; D unclear. Looked up from germline, CDR1 is MNHNS and CDR2 is SASEGT. Trimming took 3 bases from V and 10 from J, leaving 13 bases between them. The CDR3 contains 14 residues. DNA of the CDR3: TGTGCCAGCAGTGACGGTCACGGGGAATCACCCCTCCACTTT. Amino acids: CASSDGHGESPLHF.

The genes are TRBV10-2 and TRBJ2-3; 12 nucleotides line up with TRBD2. This CDR3 is 17 amino acids long. V lost 7 bases and J lost 3; bases outside the gene matches: 11. Germline-derived CDR1 and CDR2 are WSHSY and SAAADI. The CDR3: CASTFPTSGGTTDTQYF. The CDR3 DNA reads as TGCGCCAGCACCTTTCCGACTAGCGGGGGCACTACAGATACGCAGTATTTT.

The J gene is TRBJ2-1, the V gene TRBV27, with no clear D. The V end was cut by 5 bases, the J end by 2 bases, with 13 bases between. The CDR3 covers 15 residues. CDR1 is MNHEY and CDR2 is SMNVEV in the germline V gene (reference sequence). The CDR3 loop is CASSPNPEAYNEQFF. The CDR3 coding sequence is TGTGCCAGCAGTCCCAACCCAGAAGCCTACAATGAGCAGTTCTTC.